One T cell receptor (beta chain) is described in this entry. Germline values: CDR1 KGHSH, CDR2 LQKENI. V was clipped by 6 bases and J by 1 base, with 21 bases between them. The CDR3 is 17 amino acids. TCRdb's copy holds only in-frame clones and misses some; the assay was immunoSEQ multiplex PCR. This sample yields roughly 120,000 clones, of which more than 75% are seen a single time; about 3.5% belongs to the top ten. The data are from a study of blood T cell repertoires in COVID-19. This TCR was sampled from a man aged 50 to 59 with active COVID-19. V usage is TRBV18 and J usage is TRBJ2-5; D perhaps matches TRBD2 (6 bases). Sequencing was carried out using peripheral blood. CDR3 loop: CASSSRRDPRGQETQYF. The CDR3 nucleotides read TGTGCCAGCTCGTCACGGAGGGACCCCCGGGGCCAAGAGACCCAGTACTTC.